The source of this T cell receptor beta chain is a study of control samples from healthy donors and cancer patients. TCRdb keeps only in-frame clones here, not all; method: immunoSEQ multiplex PCR. The profile covers roughly 95,000 clones, with just under 95% appearing a single time and 3% taken by the ten largest. The CDR3 runs 15 residues. CDR1 is MNHNY and CDR2 is SVGAGI in the germline V gene (reference sequence). The V and J ends lost 9 bases and 7 bases, in that order; junction bases with no gene match: 14. Sample: blood. This chain links TRBV6-6 with TRBJ1-4; 7 bases line up with TRBD1. This sequence originates from a human donor in good health. The donor label of this sample is uncertain. CDR3 in DNA: TGTGCCAGTACCATCGAGGGGGCGGAAGGTGAAAAACTGTTTTTT. Protein product: CASTIEGAEGEKLFF.